These T cell receptor beta chains were read from a single sample in a study of T cell responses to AZD1222 COVID-19 vaccine. TCRdb's copy holds only in-frame clones and misses some; the assay was immunoSEQ multiplex PCR. The sample has 70,000 to 100,000 clones, more than 85% seen once. Specimen: peripheral blood, collected 28 days after the second AZD1222 dose. These receptors originate from an adult who received the AZD1222 COVID-19 vaccine. CDR3s include the opening cysteine and the closing phenylalanine or tryptophan. Each record gives: J gene, V gene, CDR3 protein.

j_call: TRBJ2-1; v_call: TRBV6-5; cdr3_aa: CASSPGGSGGDEQFF
j_call: TRBJ2-2; v_call: TRBV7-6; cdr3_aa: CASSLVPKGLSQGPGELFF
j_call: TRBJ2-7; v_call: TRBV21-1; cdr3_aa: CASIGAPSSYEQYF
j_call: TRBJ1-1; v_call: TRBV6-5; cdr3_aa: CASSYSGRGDTEAFF
j_call: TRBJ1-2; v_call: TRBV30; cdr3_aa: CAWNSMDSNYGYTF
j_call: TRBJ2-5; v_call: TRBV21-1; cdr3_aa: CASSLNRDRGVRIYQETQYF
j_call: TRBJ2-1; v_call: TRBV14; cdr3_aa: CASSQGGGALNEQFF
j_call: TRBJ1-1; v_call: TRBV7-8; cdr3_aa: CASSFGRRNTEAFF
j_call: TRBJ1-2; v_call: TRBV6-5; cdr3_aa: CASSWRGMNYGYTF
j_call: TRBJ1-6; v_call: TRBV28; cdr3_aa: CASRPSGTGQSPLHF
j_call: TRBJ2-7; v_call: TRBV15; cdr3_aa: CATSRQGASYEQYF
j_call: TRBJ2-7; v_call: TRBV6-6; cdr3_aa: CASSYEVNPIYEQYF
j_call: TRBJ1-5; v_call: TRBV4-2; cdr3_aa: CASSPTVSGGAGNQPQHF
j_call: TRBJ1-3; v_call: TRBV11-1; cdr3_aa: CVSSERTVSGNTIYF
j_call: TRBJ2-1; v_call: TRBV3-1/TRBV3-2; cdr3_aa: CASRGDRQFF
j_call: TRBJ2-2; v_call: TRBV7-9; cdr3_aa: CASRLTGTGELFF
j_call: TRBJ2-2; v_call: TRBV19; cdr3_aa: CASSIAPWTGELFF
j_call: TRBJ2-3; v_call: TRBV7-3; cdr3_aa: CASSLNGAQPDTQYF
j_call: TRBJ1-4; v_call: TRBV4-1; cdr3_aa: CASSQSWGGINEKLFF
j_call: TRBJ2-1; v_call: TRBV5-1; cdr3_aa: CASSSAGGNEQFF
j_call: TRBJ1-5; v_call: TRBV15; cdr3_aa: CATSRQGQSNQPQHF
j_call: TRBJ1-6; v_call: TRBV7-9; cdr3_aa: CASSLSADSPLHF